This passage covers 6 T cell receptor beta chains from one sample sequenced in a study of blood T cell repertoires in COVID-19. Only in-frame clones appear in the TCRdb table, and some are missing; sequencing was by immunoSEQ multiplex PCR. The data contain 85,000 to 100,000 clones, roughly 78% of them seen just once; the ten biggest clones take up over 15%. Sequenced: peripheral blood. The origin of the receptors is a woman aged 80 or older with active or convalescent COVID-19.

This clone was recorded a few times. This chain uses TRBV28 with TRBJ2-3; TRBD2 aligns across 13 bases. Losses at the gene ends were 5 bases for V and 5 bases for J; bases not matched to a gene: 19. Germline loops: CDR1 MDHEN, CDR2 SYDVKM. The CDR3 has 20 residues. In DNA form, the CDR3 reads TGTGCCAGCAGTCTGGAAGGGGGCGGTGGACTAGCGGGAGTCTTAGATACGCAGTATTTT. Translated, it gives CASSLEGGGGLAGVLDTQYF. The whole variable domain, filled in from reference TRBV28 and TRBJ2-3, reads DVKVTQSSRYLVKRTGEKVFLECVQDMDHENMFWYRQDPGLGLRLIYFSYDVKMKEKGDIPEGYSVSREKKERFSLILESASTNQTSMYLCASSLEGGGGLAGVLDTQYFGPGTRLTVL.

V and J are TRBV15 and TRBJ2-7, with D perhaps matching TRBD2 (5 bases). The CDR3 sequence is 11 residues long. CDR1 LNHNV and CDR2 YYDKDF come from the germline V gene (reference sequence). V dropped 5 bases and J dropped 4 bases, with 6 bases sitting between them. The CDR3 loop reads CATSEGYEQYF. CDR3 nucleotide sequence: TGTGCCACCAGCGAGGGTTACGAGCAGTACTTC.

The chain combines TRBV16 with TRBJ1-2; unclear D gene. The CDR3 runs 15 residues. V lost 0 bases, J lost 3 bases, and 11 bases lay in between. Germline V lookup: CDR1 KGHSY, CDR2 FQNENV. The CDR3: CASSQSGTSYYGYTF. CDR3 nucleotides: TGTGCCAGCAGCCAATCGGGCACTTCCTACTATGGCTACACCTTC.

The chain employs TRBV7-3 and TRBJ2-1; 13 bases line up with TRBD2. Per the germline V gene, CDR1 is SGHTA and CDR2 is FQGTGA. This CDR3 comprises 13 residues. The trim removed 5 bases at V and 12 bases at J, leaving 4 bases unmatched. CDR3 sequence (DNA): TGTGCCAGCAGCGACGGACTAGCGGGGGTGCAGTTCTTC. Protein product: CASSDGLAGVQFF.

This clone was found many times. The chain recombines TRBV2 with TRBJ1-6; no definite D call. Deletions cut 6 bases from V and 1 base from J, with 10 bases between. Germline V gene lookup returns CDR1 SNHLY and CDR2 FYNNEI. The CDR3 extends over 15 amino acids. The CDR3, as DNA: TGTGCCAGCAGAGAGGATATATCCTATAATTCACCCCTCCACTTT. It codes for CASREDISYNSPLHF.

The chain recombines TRBV19 with TRBJ1-4; D not certain. The germline V gene has CDR1 LNHDA and CDR2 SQIVND (reference sequence). With 4 bases removed from V and 0 bases from J, the gap between germline ends came to 12 bases. The CDR3 is 16 residues long. The CDR3 DNA reads as TGTGCCAGTAGTAAGATCCGGGTTGCAACTAATGAAAAACTGTTTTTT. Translating gives CASSKIRVATNEKLFF. Full variable domain (outside the CDR3, taken from reference TRBV19 and TRBJ1-4): DGGITQSPKYLFRKEGQNVTLSCEQNLNHDAMYWYRQDPGQGLRLIYYSQIVNDFQKGDIAEGYSVSREKKESFPLTVTSAQKNPTAFYLCASSKIRVATNEKLFFGSGTQLSVL.